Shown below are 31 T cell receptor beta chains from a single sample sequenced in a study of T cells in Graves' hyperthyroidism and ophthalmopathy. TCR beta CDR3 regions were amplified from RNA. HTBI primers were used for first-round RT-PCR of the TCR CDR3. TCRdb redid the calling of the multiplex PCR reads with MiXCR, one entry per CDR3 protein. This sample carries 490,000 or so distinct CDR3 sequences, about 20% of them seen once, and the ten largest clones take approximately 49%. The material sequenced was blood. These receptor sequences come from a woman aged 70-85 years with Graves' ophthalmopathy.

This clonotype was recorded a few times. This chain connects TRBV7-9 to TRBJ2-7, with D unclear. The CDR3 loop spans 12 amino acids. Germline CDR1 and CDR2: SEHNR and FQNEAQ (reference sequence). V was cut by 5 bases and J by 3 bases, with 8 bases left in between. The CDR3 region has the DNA TGTGCCAGCAGCCGACCCGACTACGAGCAGTACTTC. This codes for CASSRPDYEQYF. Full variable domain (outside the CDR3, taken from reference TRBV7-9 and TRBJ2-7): DTGVSQNPRHKITKRGQNVTFRCDPISEHNRLYWYRQTLGQGPEFLTYFQNEAQLEKSRLLSDRFSAERPKGSFSTLEIQRTEQGDSAMYLCASSRPDYEQYFGPGTRLTVT.

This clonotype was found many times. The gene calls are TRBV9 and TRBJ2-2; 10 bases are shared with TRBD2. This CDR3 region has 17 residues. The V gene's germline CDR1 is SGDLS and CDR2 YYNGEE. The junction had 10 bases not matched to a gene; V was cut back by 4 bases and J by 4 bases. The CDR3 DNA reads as TGTGCCAGCAGCCCCCAGCGGGAGGGCCACGTCACCGGGGAGCTGTTTTTT. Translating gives CASSPQREGHVTGELFF.

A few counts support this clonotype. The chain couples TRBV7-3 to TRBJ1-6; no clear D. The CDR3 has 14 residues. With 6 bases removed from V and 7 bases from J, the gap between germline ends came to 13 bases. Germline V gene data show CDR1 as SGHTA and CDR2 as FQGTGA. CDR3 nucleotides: TGTGCCAGCAGTCTAGGACTCGGGAATTCACCCCTCCACTTT. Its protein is CASSLGLGNSPLHF.

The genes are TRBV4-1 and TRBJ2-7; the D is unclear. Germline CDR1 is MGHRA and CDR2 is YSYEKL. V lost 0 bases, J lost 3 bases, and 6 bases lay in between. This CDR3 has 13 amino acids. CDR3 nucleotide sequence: TGCGCCAGCAGCCAAGATTGGGACTACGAGCAGTACTTC. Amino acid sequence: CASSQDWDYEQYF.

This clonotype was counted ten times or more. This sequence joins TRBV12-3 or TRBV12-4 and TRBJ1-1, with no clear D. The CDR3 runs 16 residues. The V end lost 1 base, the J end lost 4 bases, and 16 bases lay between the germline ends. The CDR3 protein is CASSLGRGGRPTEAFF. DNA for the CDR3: TGTGCCAGCAGTTTAGGGCGGGGTGGTCGGCCCACTGAAGCTTTCTTT.

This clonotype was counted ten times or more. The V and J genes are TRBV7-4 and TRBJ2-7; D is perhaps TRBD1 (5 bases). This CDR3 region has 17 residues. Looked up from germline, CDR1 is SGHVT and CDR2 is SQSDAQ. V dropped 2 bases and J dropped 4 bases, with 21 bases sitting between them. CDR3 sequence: CASSLQGQRAPRYEQYF. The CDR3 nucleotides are TGTGCCAGCAGCTTACAGGGTCAGCGAGCCCCTCGGTACGAGCAGTACTTC.

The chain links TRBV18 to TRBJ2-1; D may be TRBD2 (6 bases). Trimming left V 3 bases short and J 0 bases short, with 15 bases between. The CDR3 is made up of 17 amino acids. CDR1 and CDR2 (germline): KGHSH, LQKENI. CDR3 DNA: TGTGCCAGCTCACCTCCCCGTCTAGCGAGCTCCTACAATGAGCAGTTCTTC. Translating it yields CASSPPRLASSYNEQFF.

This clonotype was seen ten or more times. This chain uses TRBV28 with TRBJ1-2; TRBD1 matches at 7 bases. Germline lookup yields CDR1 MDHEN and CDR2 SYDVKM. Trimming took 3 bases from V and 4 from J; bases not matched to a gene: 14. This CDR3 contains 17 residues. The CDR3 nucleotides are TGTGCCAGCAGTTTGGCCCAGGGGGAAGCGTGGGGCTATGGCTACACCTTC. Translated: CASSLAQGEAWGYGYTF.

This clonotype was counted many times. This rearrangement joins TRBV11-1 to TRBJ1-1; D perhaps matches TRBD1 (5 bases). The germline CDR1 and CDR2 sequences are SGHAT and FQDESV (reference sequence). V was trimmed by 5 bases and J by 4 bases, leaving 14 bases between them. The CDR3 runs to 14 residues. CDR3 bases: TGTGCCAGCAGCGCGGGGCTAACGTCCACTGAAGCTTTCTTT. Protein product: CASSAGLTSTEAFF.

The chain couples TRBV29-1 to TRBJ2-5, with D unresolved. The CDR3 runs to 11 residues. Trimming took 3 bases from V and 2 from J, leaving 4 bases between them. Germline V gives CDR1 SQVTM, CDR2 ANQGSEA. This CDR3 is CSVDWQETQYF. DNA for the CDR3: TGCAGCGTTGATTGGCAAGAGACCCAGTACTTC.

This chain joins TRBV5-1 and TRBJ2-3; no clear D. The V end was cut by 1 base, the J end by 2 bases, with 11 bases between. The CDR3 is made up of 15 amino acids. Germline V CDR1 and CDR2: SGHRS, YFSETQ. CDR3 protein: CASSLQGRSTDTQYF. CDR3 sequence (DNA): TGCGCCAGCAGCTTGCAAGGCAGGTCCACAGATACGCAGTATTTT.

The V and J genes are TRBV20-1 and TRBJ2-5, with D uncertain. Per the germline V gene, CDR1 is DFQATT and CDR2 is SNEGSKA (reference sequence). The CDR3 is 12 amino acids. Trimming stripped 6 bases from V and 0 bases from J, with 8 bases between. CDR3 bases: TGCAGTGCCGAGAGCCACCAAGAGACCCAGTACTTC. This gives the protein CSAESHQETQYF.

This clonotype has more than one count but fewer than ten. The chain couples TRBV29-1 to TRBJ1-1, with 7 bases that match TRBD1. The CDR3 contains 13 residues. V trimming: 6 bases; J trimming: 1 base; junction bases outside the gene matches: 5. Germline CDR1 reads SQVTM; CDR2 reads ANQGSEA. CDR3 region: CSVLNRGNTEAFF. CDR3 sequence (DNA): TGCAGCGTCCTCAACAGGGGGAACACTGAAGCTTTCTTT.

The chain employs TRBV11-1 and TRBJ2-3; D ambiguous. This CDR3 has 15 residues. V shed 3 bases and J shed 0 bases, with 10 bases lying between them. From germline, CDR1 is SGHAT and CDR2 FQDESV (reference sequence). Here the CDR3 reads CASSLVGFSTDTQYF. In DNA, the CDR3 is TGTGCCAGCAGCTTGGTTGGGTTTAGCACAGATACGCAGTATTTT.

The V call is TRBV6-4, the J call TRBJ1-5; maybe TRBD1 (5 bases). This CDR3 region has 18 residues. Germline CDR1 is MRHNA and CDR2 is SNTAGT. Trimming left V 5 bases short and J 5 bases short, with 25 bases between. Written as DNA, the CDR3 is TGTGCCAGCAGTTATATAGGGGCCCGCAAGGGTGGTGATCAGCCCCAGCATTTT. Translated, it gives CASSYIGARKGGDQPQHF.

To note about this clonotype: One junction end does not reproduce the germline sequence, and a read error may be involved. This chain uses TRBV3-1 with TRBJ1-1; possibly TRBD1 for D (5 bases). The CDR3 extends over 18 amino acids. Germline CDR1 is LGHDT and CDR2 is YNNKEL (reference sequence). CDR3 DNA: TGTGCCAGCAGCCAAAGACGAGGGGCCGCGGTTAGGAACACTGAGGCTTTCTTT. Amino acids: CASSQRRGAAVRNTEAFF.

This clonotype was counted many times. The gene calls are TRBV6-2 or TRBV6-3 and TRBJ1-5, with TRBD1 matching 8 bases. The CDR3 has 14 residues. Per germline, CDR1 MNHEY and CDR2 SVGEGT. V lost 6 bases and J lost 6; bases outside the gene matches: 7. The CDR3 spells CASSERTGSQPQHF. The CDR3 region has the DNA TGTGCCAGCAGCGAGAGGACAGGGAGTCAGCCCCAGCATTTT.

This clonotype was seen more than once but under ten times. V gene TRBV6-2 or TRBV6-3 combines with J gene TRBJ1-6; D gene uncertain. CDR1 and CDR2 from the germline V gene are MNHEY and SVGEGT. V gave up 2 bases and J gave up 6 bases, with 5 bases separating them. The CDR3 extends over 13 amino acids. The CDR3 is CASSYGSNSPLHF. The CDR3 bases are TGTGCCAGCAGTTACGGTTCTAATTCACCCCTCCACTTT.

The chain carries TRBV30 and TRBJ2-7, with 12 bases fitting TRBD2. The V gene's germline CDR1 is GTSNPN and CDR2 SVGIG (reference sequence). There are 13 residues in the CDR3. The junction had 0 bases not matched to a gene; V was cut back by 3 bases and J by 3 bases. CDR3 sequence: CAWRLAGGYEQYF. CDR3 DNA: TGTGCCTGGAGACTAGCGGGAGGCTACGAGCAGTACTTC.

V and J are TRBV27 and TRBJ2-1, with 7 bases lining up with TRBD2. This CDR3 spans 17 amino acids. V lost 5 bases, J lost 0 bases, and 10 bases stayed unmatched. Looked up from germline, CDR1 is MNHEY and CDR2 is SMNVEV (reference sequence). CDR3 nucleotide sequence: TGTGCCAGCAGTGAAGGGACTACCTTCACCTCCTACAATGAGCAGTTCTTC. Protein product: CASSEGTTFTSYNEQFF.

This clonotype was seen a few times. The CDR3 nucleotides read TGTGCCAGCAGCCAACTTACAGGGGCCCAGCATTTT. It yields the protein CASSQLTGAQHF. This chain connects TRBV6-1 to TRBJ1-5, with 7 bases fitting TRBD1. Looked up from germline, CDR1 is MNHNS and CDR2 is SASEGT. The CDR3 is 12 residues long. After removal of 6 bases from V and 11 bases from J, the junction contained 7 bases not matched to a gene.

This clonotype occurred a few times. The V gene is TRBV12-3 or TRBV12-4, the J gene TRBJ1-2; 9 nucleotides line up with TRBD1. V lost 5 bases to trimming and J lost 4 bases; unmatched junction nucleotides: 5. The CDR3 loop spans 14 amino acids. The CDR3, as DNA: TGTGCCAGCAGTCCCGGACAGGGGTTCTATGGCTACACCTTC. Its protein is CASSPGQGFYGYTF.

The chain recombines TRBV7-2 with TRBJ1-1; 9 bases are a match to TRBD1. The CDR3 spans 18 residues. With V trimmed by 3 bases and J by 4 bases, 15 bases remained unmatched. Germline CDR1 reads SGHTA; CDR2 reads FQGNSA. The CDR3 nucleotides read TGTGCCAGCAGCTTCAGAACAGGGGGCGCCCGAAGGGGCACTGAAGCTTTCTTT. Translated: CASSFRTGGARRGTEAFF.

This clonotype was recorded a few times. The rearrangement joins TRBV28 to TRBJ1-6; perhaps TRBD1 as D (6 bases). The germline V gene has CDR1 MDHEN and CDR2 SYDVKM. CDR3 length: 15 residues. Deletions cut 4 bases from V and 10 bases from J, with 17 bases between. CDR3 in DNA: TGTGCCAGCAGTTCTAGGGGGGGGGGAGCATCACCCCTCCACTTT. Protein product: CASSSRGGGASPLHF.

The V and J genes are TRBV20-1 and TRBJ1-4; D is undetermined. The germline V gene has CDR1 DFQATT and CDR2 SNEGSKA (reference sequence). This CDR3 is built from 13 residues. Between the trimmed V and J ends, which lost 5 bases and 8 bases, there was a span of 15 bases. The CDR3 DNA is TGCAGTGCTCCGGACCCATTTGGAGAAAAACTGTTTTTT. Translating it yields CSAPDPFGEKLFF.

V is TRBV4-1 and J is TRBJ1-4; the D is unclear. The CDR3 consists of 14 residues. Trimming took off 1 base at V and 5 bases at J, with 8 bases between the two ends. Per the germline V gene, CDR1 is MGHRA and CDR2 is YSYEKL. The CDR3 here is CASSQGEWNEKLFF. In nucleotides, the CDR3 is TGCGCCAGCAGCCAAGGGGAGTGGAATGAAAAACTGTTTTTT.

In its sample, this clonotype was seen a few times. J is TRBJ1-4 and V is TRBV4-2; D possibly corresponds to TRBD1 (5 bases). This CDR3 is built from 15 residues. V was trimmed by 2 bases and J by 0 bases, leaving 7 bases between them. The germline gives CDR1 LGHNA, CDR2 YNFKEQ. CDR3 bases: TGTGCCAGCAGCCAAAGGGACGCAACTAATGAAAAACTGTTTTTT. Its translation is CASSQRDATNEKLFF.

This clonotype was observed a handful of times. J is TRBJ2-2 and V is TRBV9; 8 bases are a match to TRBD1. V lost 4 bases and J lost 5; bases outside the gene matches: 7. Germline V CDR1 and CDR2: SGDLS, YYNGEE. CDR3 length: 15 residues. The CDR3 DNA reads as TGTGCCAGCAGCATTCAGGGGGCTGGTACCGGGGAGCTGTTTTTT. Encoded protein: CASSIQGAGTGELFF.

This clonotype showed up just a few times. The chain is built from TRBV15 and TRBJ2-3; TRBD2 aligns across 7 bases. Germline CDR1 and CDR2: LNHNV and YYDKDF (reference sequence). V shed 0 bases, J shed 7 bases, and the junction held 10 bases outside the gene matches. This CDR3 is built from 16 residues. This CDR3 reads CATSRDDGGGSHTQYF. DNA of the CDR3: TGTGCCACCAGCAGAGATGATGGGGGGGGTAGTCATACGCAGTATTTT.

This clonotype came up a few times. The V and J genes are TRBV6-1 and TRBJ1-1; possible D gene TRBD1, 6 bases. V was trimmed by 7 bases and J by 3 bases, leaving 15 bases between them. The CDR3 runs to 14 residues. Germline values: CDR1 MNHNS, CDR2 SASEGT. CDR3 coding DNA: TGTGCCAGCAAACAACAGGGATCGCACACTGAAGCTTTCTTT. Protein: CASKQQGSHTEAFF.

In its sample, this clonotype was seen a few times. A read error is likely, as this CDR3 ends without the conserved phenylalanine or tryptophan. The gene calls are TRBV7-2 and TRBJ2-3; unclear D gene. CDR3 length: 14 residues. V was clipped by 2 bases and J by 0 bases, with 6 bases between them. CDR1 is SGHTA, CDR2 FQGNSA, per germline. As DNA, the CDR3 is TGTGCCAGCAGCTTAATTGCGAGCACAGATACGCAGTATCTT. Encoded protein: CASSLIASTDTQYL.